This entry features one TCR beta chain sequence. Its target is not known. This record belongs to a study of OX40 agonist ivuxolimab in advanced cancers. Study-level findings and limits: Patients who responded partially at 0.1-3.0 mg/kg showed clonal expansion ranking among the lowest. Some patients who did not respond also had low normalized T-cell clonal expansion.

Here immunoSEQ multiplex PCR was the method, and the copy in TCRdb shows in-frame clones only, minus some. Seen here are about 61,000 clones, about 92% observed once, and the top ten hold approximately 20%. The material was CD4+ or CD8+ T cells sorted from blood, obtained in a trial of the OX40 agonist ivuxolimab. This TCR came from an adult with an advanced solid tumor such as melanoma, head and neck, liver or kidney cancer.

Here the CDR3 DNA reads TGCGCCAGCAGCCAAGATGGGCGCTCCTACGAGCAGTACTTC. Translation gives CASSQDGRSYEQYF. The V gene is TRBV4-1, the J gene TRBJ2-7; D remains unclear. The CDR3 has 14 residues. CDR1 is MGHRA, CDR2 YSYEKL, per germline. The ends were cut back, 0 bases at V and 0 bases at J, with 6 bases in the middle.